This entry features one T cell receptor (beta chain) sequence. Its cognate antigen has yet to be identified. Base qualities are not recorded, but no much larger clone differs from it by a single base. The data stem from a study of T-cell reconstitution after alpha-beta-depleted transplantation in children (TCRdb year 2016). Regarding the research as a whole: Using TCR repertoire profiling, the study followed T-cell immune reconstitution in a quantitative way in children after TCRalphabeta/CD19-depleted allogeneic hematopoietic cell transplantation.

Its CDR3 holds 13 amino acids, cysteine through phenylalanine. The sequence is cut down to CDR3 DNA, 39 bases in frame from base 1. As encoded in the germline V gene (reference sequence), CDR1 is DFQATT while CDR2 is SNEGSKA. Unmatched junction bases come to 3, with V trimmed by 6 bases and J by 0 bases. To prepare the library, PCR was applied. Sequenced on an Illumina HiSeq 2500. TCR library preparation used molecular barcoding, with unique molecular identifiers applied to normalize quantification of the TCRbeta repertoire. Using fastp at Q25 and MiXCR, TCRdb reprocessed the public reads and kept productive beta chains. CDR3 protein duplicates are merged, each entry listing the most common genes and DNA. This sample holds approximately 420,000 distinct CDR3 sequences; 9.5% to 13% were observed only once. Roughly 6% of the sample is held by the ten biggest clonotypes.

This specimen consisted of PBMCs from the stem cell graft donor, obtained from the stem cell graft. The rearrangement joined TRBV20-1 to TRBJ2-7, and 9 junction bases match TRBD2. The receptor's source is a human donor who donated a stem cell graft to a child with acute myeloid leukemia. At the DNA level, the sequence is TGCAGTGCCGAGACTAGCGGCTCCTACGAGCAGTACTTC. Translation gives CSAETSGSYEQYF.